This T cell receptor beta chain comes out of a study of blood T cell repertoires in COVID-19. Clones were read by immunoSEQ multiplex PCR, and TCRdb kept only the in-frame ones, dropping some. This table has about 330,000 clones, 87% appearing once. The V gene's germline CDR1 is KGHDR and CDR2 SFDVKD. Trimming stripped 2 bases from V and 5 bases from J, with 9 bases between. The CDR3 has 14 amino acids. The origin of this receptor is a woman in her thirties who had recovered from COVID-19. The specimen was PBMCs or T cells enriched from blood (not recorded which). V gene TRBV24-1 combines with J gene TRBJ1-5; D perhaps matches TRBD1 (6 bases). CDR3 sequence (DNA): TGTGCCACCAGTGATTCAACAGGGTATCAGCCCCAGCATTTT. Its translation: CATSDSTGYQPQHF.